This is a list of T cell receptor beta chains from one sample in a study of graft-versus-host responses after intestinal transplantation. TCRdb's copy holds only in-frame clones and misses some; the assay was immunoSEQ multiplex PCR. The table shows around 90,000 clones, with 92% occurring only once. No antigen has been assigned to these receptors. The sequencing here drew on unstimulated CD8+ T cells sorted from spleen or lymph node cells, taken before transplant. The origin of the receptors is a human donor who was the organ donor for an intestinal transplant. Both conserved end residues are part of each CDR3. Each record gives: D gene, CDR3 length, clone size, V gene, J gene, CDR3 protein, CDR3 DNA. The D gene is left open where the match is weak. Part of the rows lack a size; the others show once, few, many or a class for expanded clones.

D: -
length: 16
size: -
V: TRBV5-1
J: TRBJ2-1
CDR3: CASRNFLRYSYNEQFF
DNA: TGCGCCAGCAGGAATTTCCTCCGGTACTCCTACAATGAGCAGTTCTTC

D: -
length: 14
size: -
V: TRBV5-1
J: TRBJ2-1
CDR3: CASSLANSLSEQFF
DNA: TGCGCCAGCAGCTTGGCCAATTCCCTATCTGAGCAGTTCTTC

D: TRBD1
length: 15
size: once
V: TRBV14
J: TRBJ1-2
CDR3: CASSQGTRGIRGYTF
DNA: TGTGCCAGCAGCCAAGGCACCAGGGGGATTCGTGGCTACACCTTC

D: -
length: 12
size: once
V: TRBV7-9
J: TRBJ2-7
CDR3: CASSSQGYEQYF
DNA: TGTGCCAGCAGCTCCCAGGGTTACGAGCAGTACTTC

D: -
length: 16
size: -
V: TRBV2
J: TRBJ2-3
CDR3: CASSERADSSTDTQYF
DNA: TGTGCCAGCAGTGAAAGAGCGGACTCAAGCACAGATACGCAGTATTTT

D: -
length: 13
size: -
V: TRBV9
J: TRBJ2-1
CDR3: CASNPGGTGEQFF
DNA: TGTGCCAGCAACCCTGGGGGGACCGGCGAGCAGTTCTTC

D: TRBD1
length: 15
size: -
V: TRBV28
J: TRBJ1-2
CDR3: CASSLTGEVFYGYTF
DNA: TGTGCCAGCAGCCTAACAGGGGAAGTGTTCTATGGCTACACCTTC

D: -
length: 11
size: -
V: TRBV30
J: TRBJ1-1
CDR3: CAWEPGTEAFF
DNA: TGTGCCTGGGAGCCGGGCACTGAAGCTTTCTTT

D: TRBD1
length: 15
size: -
V: TRBV6-1
J: TRBJ2-5
CDR3: CASSVLTGGRETQYF
DNA: TGTGCCAGCAGTGTCTTAACAGGGGGCCGGGAGACCCAGTACTTC

D: -
length: 18
size: -
V: TRBV25-1
J: TRBJ2-5
CDR3: CASSEFSVRDSAQETQYF
DNA: TGTGCCAGCAGTGAATTTAGTGTTCGCGACAGCGCTCAAGAGACCCAGTACTTC

D: TRBD1
length: 12
size: -
V: TRBV9
J: TRBJ2-7
CDR3: CASGQGFGEQYF
DNA: TGTGCCAGCGGACAGGGATTCGGCGAGCAGTACTTC

D: TRBD2
length: 18
size: few
V: TRBV6-1
J: TRBJ2-1
CDR3: CASSAFSLGGRFRDEQFF
DNA: TGTGCCAGCAGTGCTTTTAGCCTCGGCGGGAGGTTCCGTGATGAGCAGTTCTTC